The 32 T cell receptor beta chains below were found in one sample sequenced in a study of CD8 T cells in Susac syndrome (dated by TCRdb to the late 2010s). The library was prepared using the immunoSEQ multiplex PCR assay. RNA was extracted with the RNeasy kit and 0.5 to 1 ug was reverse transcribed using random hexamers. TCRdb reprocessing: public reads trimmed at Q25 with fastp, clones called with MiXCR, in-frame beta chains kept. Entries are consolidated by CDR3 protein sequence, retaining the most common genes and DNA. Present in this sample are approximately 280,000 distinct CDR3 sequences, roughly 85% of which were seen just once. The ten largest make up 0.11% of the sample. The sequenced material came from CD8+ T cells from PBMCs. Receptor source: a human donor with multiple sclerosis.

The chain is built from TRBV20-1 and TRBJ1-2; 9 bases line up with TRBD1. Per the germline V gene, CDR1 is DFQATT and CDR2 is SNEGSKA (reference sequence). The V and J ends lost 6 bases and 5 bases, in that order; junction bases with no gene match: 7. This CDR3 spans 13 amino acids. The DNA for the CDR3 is TGCAGTGCCCCACTGGGACAGGGATATGGCTACACCTTC. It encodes CSAPLGQGYGYTF.

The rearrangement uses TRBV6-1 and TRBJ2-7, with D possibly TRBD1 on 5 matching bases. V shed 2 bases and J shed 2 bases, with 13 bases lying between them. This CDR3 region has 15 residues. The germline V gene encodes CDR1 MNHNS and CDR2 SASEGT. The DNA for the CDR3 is TGTGCCAGCAGTGAATGGGGCTTGAACCCCTACGAGCAGTACTTC. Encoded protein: CASSEWGLNPYEQYF.

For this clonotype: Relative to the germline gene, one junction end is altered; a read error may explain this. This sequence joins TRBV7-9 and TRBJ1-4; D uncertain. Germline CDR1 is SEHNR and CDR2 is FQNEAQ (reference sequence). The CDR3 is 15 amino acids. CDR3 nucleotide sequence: TGTGCCAGCAGCCAAGGACCCTCAACTAATGAAAAACTGTCTTTT. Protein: CASSQGPSTNEKLSF.

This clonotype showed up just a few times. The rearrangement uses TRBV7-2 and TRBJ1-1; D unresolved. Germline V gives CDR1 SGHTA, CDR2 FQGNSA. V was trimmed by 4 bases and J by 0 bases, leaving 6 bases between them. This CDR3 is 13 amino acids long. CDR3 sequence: CASSSAMNTEAFF. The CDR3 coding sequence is TGTGCCAGCAGCTCTGCAATGAACACTGAAGCTTTCTTT.

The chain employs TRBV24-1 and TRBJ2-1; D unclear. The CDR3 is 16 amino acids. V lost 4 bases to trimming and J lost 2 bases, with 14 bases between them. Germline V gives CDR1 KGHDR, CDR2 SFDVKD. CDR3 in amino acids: CATSELGGLAYNEQFF. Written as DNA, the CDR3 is TGTGCCACCAGTGAGCTTGGTGGGCTAGCCTACAATGAGCAGTTCTTC.

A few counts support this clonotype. The CDR3 here is CASSSGLPYNEQFF. The DNA of the CDR3 is TGTGCCAGCAGTTCGGGACTCCCTTACAATGAGCAGTTCTTC. The rearrangement links TRBV27 to TRBJ2-1, with a tentative D call TRBD2 (6 bases). Trimming stripped 4 bases from V and 4 bases from J, with 11 bases between. This CDR3 has 14 amino acids. In germline, CDR1 is MNHEY, CDR2 SMNVEV (reference sequence).

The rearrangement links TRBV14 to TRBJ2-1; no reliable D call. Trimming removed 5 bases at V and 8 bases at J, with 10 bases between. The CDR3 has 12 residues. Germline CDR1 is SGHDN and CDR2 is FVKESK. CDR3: CASSWIGYEQFF. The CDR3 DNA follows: TGTGCCAGCAGCTGGATCGGGTATGAGCAGTTCTTC.

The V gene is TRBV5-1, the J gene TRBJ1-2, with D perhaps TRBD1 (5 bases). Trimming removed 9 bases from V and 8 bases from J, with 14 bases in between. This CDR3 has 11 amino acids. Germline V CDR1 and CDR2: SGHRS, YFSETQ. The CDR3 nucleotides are TGCGCCATCTATCAGGGTGAAGGCTACACCTTC. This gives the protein CAIYQGEGYTF. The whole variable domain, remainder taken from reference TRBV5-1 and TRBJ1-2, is KAGVTQTPRYLIKTRGQQVTLSCSPISGHRSVSWYQQTPGQGLQFLFEYFSETQRNKGNFPGRFSGRQFSNSRSEMNVSTLELGDSALYLCAIYQGEGYTFGSGTRLTVV.

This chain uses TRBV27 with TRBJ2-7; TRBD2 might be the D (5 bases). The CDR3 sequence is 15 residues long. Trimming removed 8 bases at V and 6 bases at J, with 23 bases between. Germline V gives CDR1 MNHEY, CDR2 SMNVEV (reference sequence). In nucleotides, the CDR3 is TGTGCCAGCGGGGATCGGACTGTCGGAGTCGGCGAGCAGTACTTC. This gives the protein CASGDRTVGVGEQYF.

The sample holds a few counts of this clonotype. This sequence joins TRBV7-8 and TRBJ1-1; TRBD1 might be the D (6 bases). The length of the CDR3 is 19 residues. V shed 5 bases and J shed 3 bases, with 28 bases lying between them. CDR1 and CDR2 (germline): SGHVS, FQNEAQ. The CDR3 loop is CASSPTGSIPFRWHTEAFF. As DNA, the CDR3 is TGTGCCAGCAGCCCGACAGGTTCTATTCCATTTAGGTGGCACACTGAAGCTTTCTTT.

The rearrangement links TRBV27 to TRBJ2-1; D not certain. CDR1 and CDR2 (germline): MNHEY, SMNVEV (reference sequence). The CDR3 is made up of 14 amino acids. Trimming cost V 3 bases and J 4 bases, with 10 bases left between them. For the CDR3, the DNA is TGTGCCAGCAGTTTTGGCAGTCTTTACAATGAGCAGTTCTTC. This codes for CASSFGSLYNEQFF.

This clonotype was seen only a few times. The CDR3 DNA follows: TGTGCCAGCCTGATAGCGGGAGTCTACGAGCAGTACTTC. Protein sequence: CASLIAGVYEQYF. J is TRBJ2-7 and V is TRBV12-3 or TRBV12-4; TRBD2 aligns across 9 bases. The V and J ends lost 8 bases and 3 bases, in that order; junction bases with no gene match: 5. The CDR3 spans 13 residues.

CDR3 DNA: TGCAGTGCTAGACCCGGACTAAGCTCCTACAATGAGCAGTTCTTC. It codes for CSARPGLSSYNEQFF. The chain employs TRBV20-1 and TRBJ2-1; D is possibly TRBD2 (6 bases). The germline V gene encodes CDR1 DFQATT and CDR2 SNEGSKA (reference sequence). V lost 2 bases and J 0 bases, leaving 11 bases between the germline ends. The CDR3 sequence is 15 residues long.

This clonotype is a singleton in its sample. The DNA of the CDR3 is TGTGCCAGCAGCAGCACTAGCGGGAGATACAATGAGCAGTTCTTC. Translation: CASSSTSGRYNEQFF. This sequence joins TRBV7-9 and TRBJ2-1; TRBD2 matches 11 bases. Looked up from germline, CDR1 is SEHNR and CDR2 is FQNEAQ (reference sequence). V was clipped by 5 bases and J by 4 bases; unmatched bases: 4. This CDR3 spans 15 amino acids.

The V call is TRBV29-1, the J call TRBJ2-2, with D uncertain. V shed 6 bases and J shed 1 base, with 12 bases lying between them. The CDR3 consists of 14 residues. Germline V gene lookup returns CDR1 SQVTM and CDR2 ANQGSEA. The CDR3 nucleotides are TGCAGCGTCTGGGTCGGACGGAACACCGGGGAGCTGTTTTTT. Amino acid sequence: CSVWVGRNTGELFF.

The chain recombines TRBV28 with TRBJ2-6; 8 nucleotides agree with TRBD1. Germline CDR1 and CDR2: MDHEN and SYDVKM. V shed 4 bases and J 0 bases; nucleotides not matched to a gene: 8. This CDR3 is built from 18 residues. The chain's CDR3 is CASSSTGEGDSGANVLTF. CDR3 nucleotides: TGTGCCAGCAGTTCGACAGGGGAAGGGGACTCTGGGGCCAACGTCCTGACTTTC.

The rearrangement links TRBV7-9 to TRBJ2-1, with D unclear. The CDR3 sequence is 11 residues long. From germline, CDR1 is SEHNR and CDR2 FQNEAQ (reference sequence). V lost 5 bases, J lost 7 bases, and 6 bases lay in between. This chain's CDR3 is CASSGQNEQFF. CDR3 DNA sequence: TGTGCCAGCAGCGGCCAGAATGAGCAGTTCTTC.

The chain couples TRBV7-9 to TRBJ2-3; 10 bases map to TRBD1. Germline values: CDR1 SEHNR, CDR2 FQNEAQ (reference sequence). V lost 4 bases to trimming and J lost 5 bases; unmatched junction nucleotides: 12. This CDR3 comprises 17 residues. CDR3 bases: TGTGCCAGCAGCTCGAGGGAATGGACAGGGGGAGGAGATACGCAGTATTTT. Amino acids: CASSSREWTGGGDTQYF.

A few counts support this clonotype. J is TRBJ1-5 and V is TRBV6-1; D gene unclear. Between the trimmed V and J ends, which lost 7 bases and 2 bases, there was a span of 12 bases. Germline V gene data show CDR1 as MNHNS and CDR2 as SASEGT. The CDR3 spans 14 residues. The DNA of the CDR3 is TGTGCCAGCACTGCCTTTGAGGGCAATCAGCCCCAGCATTTT. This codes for CASTAFEGNQPQHF.

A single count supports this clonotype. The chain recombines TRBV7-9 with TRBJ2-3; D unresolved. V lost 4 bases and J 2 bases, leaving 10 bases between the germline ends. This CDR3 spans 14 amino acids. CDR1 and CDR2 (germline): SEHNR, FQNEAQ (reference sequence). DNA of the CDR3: TGTGCCAGCAGCTCGACCTATGACACAGATACGCAGTATTTT. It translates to CASSSTYDTDTQYF.

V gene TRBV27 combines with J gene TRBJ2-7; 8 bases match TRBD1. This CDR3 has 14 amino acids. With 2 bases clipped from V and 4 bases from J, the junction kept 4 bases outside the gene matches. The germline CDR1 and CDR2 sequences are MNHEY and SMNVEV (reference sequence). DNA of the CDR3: TGTGCCAGCAGTTTAAGTACAGGGGGATACGAGCAGTACTTC. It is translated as CASSLSTGGYEQYF.

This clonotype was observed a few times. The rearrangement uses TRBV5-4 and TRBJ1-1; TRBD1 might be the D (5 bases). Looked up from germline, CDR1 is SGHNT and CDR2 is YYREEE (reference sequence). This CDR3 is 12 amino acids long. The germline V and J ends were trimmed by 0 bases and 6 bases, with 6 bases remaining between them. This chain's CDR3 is CASSLETAEAFF. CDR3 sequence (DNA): TGTGCCAGCAGCTTGGAGACAGCTGAAGCTTTCTTT.

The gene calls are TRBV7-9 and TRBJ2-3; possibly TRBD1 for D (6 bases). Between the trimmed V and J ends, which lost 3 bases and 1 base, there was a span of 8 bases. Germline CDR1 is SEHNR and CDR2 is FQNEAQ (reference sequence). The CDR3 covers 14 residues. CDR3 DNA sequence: TGTGCCAGCAGCTTCAAGGGGGGCACAGATACGCAGTATTTT. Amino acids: CASSFKGGTDTQYF.

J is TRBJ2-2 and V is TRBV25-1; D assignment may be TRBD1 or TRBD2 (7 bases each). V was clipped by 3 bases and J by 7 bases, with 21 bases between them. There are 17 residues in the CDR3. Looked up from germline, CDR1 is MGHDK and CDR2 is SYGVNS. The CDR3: CASSDLGREGAIGELFF. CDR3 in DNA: TGTGCCAGCAGTGATCTGGGGAGGGAGGGGGCTATCGGGGAGCTGTTTTTT.

CDR3 amino acids: CASSPLSGTRGEQYF. CDR3 in DNA: TGTGCCAGCAGCCCACTTTCGGGGACCCGGGGTGAGCAGTACTTC. The chain combines TRBV7-9 with TRBJ2-7, with D perhaps TRBD1 or TRBD2 (5 bases each). The CDR3 runs to 15 residues. Germline V gene sequence: CDR1 SEHNR, CDR2 FQNEAQ (reference sequence). V lost 5 bases to trimming and J lost 7 bases, with 21 bases between them.

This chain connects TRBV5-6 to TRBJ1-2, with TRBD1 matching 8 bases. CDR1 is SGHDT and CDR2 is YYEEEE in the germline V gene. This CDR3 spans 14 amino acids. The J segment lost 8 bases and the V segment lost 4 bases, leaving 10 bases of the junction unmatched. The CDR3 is CASSPGTGAGGYTF. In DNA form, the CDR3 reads TGTGCCAGCAGCCCCGGGACAGGCGCAGGAGGCTACACCTTC. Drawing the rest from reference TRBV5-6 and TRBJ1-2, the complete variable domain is DAGVTQSPTHLIKTRGQQVTLRCSPKSGHDTVSWYQQALGQGPQFIFQYYEEEERQRGNFPDRFSGHQFPNYSSELNVNALLLGDSALYLCASSPGTGAGGYTFGSGTRLTVV.

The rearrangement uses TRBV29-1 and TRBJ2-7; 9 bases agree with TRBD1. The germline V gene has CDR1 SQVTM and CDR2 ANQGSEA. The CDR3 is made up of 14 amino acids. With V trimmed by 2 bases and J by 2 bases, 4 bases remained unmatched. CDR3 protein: CSVEPGTGTYEQYF. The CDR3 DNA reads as TGCAGCGTTGAACCGGGGACAGGGACCTACGAGCAGTACTTC.

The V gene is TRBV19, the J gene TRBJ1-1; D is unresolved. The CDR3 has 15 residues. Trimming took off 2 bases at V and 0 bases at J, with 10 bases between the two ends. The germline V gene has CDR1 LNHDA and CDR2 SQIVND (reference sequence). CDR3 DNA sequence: TGTGCCAGTAGTATAACCAAGAGGTTGAACACTGAAGCTTTCTTT. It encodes CASSITKRLNTEAFF.

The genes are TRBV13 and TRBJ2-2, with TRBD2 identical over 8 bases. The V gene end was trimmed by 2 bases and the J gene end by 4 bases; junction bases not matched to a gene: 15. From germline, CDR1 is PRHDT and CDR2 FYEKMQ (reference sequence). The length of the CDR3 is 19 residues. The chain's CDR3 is CASSLTPIGSGGPTGELFF. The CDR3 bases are TGTGCCAGCAGCTTAACACCTATCGGTTCGGGAGGGCCCACCGGGGAGCTGTTTTTT.

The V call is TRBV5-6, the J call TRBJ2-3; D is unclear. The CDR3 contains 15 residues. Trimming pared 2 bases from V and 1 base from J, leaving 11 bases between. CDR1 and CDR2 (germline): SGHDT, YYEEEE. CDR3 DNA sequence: TGTGCCAGCAGCTTAGCCGTGACGGGCACAGATACGCAGTATTTT. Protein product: CASSLAVTGTDTQYF.

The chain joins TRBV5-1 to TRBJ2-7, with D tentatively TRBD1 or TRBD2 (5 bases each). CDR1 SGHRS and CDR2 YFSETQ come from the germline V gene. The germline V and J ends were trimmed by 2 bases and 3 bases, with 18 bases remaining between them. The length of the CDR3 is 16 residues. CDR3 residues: CASSLGWDGNLYEQYF. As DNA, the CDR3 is TGCGCCAGCAGCTTAGGATGGGACGGAAATCTCTACGAGCAGTACTTC.

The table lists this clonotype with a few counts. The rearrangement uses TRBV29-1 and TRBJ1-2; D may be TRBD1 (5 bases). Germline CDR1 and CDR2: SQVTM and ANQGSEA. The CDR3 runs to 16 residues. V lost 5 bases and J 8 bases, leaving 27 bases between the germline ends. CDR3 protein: CSVTDGPSPHKGGYTF. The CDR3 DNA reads TGCAGCGTTACTGATGGTCCTTCCCCCCACAAGGGGGGCTACACCTTC.